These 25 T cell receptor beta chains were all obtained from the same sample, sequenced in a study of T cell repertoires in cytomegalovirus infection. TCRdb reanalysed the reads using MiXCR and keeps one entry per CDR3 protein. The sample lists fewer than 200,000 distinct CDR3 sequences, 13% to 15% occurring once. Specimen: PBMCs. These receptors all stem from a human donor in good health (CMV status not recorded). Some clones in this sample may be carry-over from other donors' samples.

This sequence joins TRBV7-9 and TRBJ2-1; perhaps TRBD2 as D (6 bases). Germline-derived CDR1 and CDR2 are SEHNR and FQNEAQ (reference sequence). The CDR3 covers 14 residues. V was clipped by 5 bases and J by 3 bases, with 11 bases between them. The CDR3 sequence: CASSPPGLYNEQFF. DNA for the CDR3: TGTGCCAGCAGCCCCCCGGGACTCTACAATGAGCAGTTCTTC.

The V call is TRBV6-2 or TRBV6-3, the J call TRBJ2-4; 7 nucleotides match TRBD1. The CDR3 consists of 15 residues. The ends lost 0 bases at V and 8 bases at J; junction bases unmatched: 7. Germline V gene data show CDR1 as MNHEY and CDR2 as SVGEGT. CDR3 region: CASSYSEKRGHIQYF. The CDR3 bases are TGTGCCAGCAGTTACTCGGAAAAGAGGGGGCACATTCAGTACTTC.

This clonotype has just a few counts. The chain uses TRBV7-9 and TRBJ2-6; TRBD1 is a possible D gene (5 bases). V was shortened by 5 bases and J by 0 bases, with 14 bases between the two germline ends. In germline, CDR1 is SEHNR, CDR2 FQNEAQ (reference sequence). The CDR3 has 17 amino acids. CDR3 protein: CASSVRVLSSGANVLTF. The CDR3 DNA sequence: TGTGCCAGCAGCGTCAGGGTCCTCAGCTCTGGGGCCAACGTCCTGACTTTC.

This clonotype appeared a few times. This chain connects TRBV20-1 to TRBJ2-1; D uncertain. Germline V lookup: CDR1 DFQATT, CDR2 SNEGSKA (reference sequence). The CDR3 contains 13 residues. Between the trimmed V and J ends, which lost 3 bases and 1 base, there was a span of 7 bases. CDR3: CSARKQSYNEQFF. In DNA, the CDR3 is TGCAGTGCTAGGAAGCAGTCCTACAATGAGCAGTTCTTC.

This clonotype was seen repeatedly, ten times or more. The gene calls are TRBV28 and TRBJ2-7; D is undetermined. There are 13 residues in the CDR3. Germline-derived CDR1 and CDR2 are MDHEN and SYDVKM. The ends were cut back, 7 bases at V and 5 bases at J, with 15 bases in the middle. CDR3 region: CASTPQSKHEQYF. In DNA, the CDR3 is TGTGCCAGCACTCCGCAAAGCAAACACGAGCAGTACTTC.

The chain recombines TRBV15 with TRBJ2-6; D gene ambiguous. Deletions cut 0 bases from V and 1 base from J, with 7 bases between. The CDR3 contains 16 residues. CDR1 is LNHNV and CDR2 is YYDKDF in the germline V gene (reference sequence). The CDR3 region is CATSRDLVSGANVLTF. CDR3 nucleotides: TGTGCCACCAGCAGAGATTTGGTTTCTGGGGCCAACGTCCTGACTTTC.

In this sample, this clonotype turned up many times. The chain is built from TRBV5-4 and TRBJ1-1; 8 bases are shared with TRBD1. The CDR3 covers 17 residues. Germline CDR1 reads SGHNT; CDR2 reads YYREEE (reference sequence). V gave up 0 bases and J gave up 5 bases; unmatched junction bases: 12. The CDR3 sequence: CASSLVGRGLLGTEAFF. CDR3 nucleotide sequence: TGTGCCAGCAGCTTGGTGGGCAGGGGGCTGTTGGGAACTGAAGCTTTCTTT.

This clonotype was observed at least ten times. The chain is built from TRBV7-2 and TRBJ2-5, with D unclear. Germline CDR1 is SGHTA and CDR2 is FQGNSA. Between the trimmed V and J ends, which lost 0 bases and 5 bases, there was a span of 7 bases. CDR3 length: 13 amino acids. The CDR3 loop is CASSLAKWETQYF. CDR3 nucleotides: TGTGCCAGCAGCTTAGCGAAGTGGGAGACCCAGTACTTC.

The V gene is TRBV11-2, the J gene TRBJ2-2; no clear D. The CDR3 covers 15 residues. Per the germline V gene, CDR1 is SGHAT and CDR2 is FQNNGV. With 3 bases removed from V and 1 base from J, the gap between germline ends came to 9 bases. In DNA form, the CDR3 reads TGTGCCAGCAGCTTCGGCACGAGGAACACCGGGGAGCTGTTTTTT. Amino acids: CASSFGTRNTGELFF.

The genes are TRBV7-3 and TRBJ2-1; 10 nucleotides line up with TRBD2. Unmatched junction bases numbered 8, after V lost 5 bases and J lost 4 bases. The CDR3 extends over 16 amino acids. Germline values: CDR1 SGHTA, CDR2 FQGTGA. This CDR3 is CASSALGAGGYNEQFF. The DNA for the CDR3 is TGTGCCAGCAGCGCCTTAGGAGCGGGAGGGTACAATGAGCAGTTCTTC.

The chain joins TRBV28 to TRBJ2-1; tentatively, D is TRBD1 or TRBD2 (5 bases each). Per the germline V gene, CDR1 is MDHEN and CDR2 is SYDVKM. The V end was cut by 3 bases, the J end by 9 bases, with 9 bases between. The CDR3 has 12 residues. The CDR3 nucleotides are TGTGCCAGCAGTTTCGGGGCTGGTGAGCAGTTCTTC. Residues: CASSFGAGEQFF.

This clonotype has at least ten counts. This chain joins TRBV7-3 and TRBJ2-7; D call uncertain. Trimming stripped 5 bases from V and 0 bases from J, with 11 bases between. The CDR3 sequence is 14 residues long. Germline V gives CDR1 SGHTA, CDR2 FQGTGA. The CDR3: CASSPPTDSYEQYF. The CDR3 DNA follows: TGTGCCAGCAGCCCTCCCACGGACTCCTACGAGCAGTACTTC.

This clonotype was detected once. Here the CDR3 DNA reads TGTGCCAGCAGTACGATAGTAGGGGGGTTTTACGAGCAGTACTTC. It translates to CASSTIVGGFYEQYF. The chain carries TRBV28 and TRBJ2-7; D might be TRBD1 or TRBD2, each matching 6 bases. This CDR3 has 15 amino acids. The germline CDR1 and CDR2 sequences are MDHEN and SYDVKM. V was trimmed by 5 bases and J by 4 bases, leaving 18 bases between them.

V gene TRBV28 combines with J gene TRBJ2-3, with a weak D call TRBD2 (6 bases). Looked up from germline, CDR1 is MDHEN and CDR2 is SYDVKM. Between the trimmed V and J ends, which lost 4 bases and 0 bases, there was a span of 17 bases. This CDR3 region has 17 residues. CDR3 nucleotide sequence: TGTGCCAGCAGTTCCCCAGGGAGCGGGCCGAGCACAGATACGCAGTATTTT. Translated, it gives CASSSPGSGPSTDTQYF.

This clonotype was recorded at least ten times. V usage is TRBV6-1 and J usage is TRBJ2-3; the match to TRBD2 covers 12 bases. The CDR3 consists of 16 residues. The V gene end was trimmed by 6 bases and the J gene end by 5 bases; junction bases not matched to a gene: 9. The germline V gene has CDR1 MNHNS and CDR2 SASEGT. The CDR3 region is CASRPTSGSRGDTQYF. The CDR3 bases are TGTGCCAGCAGACCGACTAGCGGGAGTCGTGGAGATACGCAGTATTTT.

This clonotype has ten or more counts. The CDR3 bases are TGTGCCAGCAGTTACCGGACAGGTTCCTTCTCTGGGGCCAACGTCCTGACTTTC. As protein: CASSYRTGSFSGANVLTF. The chain combines TRBV6-5 with TRBJ2-6; 7 nucleotides line up with TRBD1. Trimming removed 2 bases from V and 0 bases from J; junction bases left unmatched: 7. Germline CDR1 reads MNHEY; CDR2 reads SVGAGI. This CDR3 spans 18 amino acids.

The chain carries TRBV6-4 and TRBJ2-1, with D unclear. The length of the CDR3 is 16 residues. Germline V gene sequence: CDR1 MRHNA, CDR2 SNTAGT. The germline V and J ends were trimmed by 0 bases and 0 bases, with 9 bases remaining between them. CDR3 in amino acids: CASSDSKVSSYNEQFF. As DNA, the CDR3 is TGTGCCAGCAGTGACTCGAAGGTTAGCTCCTACAATGAGCAGTTCTTC.

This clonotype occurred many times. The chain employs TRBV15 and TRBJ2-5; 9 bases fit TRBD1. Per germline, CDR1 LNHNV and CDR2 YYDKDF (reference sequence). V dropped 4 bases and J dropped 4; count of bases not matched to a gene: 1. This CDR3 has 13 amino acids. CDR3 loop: CATSMTGGETQYF. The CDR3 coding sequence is TGTGCCACCAGCATGACAGGGGGAGAGACCCAGTACTTC.

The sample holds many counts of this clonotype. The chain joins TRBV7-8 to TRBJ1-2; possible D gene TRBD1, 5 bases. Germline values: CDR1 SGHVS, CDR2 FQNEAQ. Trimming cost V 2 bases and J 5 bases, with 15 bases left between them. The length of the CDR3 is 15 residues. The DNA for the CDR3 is TGTGCCAGCAGCTTATACTCAGGGTTGCGGTATGGCTACACCTTC. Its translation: CASSLYSGLRYGYTF.

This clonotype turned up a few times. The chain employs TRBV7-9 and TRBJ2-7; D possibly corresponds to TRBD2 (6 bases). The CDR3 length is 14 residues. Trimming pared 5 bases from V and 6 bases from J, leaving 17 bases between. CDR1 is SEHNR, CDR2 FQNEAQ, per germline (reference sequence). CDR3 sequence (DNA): TGTGCCAGCAGCCATGAGACTAGAATCCGCGAGCAGTACTTC. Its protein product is CASSHETRIREQYF.

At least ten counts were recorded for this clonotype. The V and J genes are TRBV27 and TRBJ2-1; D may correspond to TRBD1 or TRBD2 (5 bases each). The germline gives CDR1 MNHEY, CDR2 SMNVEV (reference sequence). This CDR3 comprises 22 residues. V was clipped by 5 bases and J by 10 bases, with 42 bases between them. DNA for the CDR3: TGTGCCAGCAGTCAACCCCCGAGAGGGGTGATTGTGGGCGGAGTTGACTCATTAGAGCAGTTCTTC. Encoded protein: CASSQPPRGVIVGGVDSLEQFF.

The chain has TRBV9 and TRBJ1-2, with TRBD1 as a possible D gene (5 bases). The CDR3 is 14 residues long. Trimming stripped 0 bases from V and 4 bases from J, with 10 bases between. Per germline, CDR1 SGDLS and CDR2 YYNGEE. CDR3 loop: CASSVEAGSYGYTF. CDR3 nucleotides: TGTGCCAGCAGCGTAGAAGCAGGGTCCTATGGCTACACCTTC.

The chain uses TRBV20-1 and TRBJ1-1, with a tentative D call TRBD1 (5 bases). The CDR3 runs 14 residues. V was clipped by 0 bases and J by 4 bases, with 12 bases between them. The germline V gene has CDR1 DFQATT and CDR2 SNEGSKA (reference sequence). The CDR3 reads CSARDPRGSTEAFF. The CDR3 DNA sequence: TGCAGTGCTAGAGATCCGCGGGGGAGCACTGAAGCTTTCTTT.

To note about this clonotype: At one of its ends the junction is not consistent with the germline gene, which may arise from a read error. The CDR3 is CSARDPALGVF. CDR3 coding DNA: TGCAGTGCTAGAGATCCTGCTTTAGGGGTCTTC. The chain recombines TRBV20-1 with TRBJ1-2; perhaps TRBD1 as D (5 bases). The CDR3 loop spans 11 amino acids. The germline gives CDR1 DFQATT, CDR2 SNEGSKA (reference sequence).

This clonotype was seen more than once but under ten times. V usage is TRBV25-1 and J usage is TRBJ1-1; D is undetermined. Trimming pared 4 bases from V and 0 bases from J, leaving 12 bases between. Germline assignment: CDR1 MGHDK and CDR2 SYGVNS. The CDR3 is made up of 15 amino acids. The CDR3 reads CASSALTAVNTEAFF. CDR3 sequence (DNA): TGTGCCAGCAGTGCCTTAACGGCGGTGAACACTGAAGCTTTCTTT.